One and the same sample provided the 14 T cell receptor beta chains below, sequenced in a study of cytomegalovirus exposure and HLA in healthy donors. This PCR relied on a set of 60 Vbeta primers and 13 Jbeta primers. Measured with immunoSEQ multiplex PCR; TCRdb has only the in-frame clones, and not every one. The sample includes fewer than 100,000 clones, 79% of them seen just once. The sample comprised PBMCs. These receptors all stem from a woman in her forties in good health and CMV-seronegative.

The chain has TRBV30 and TRBJ1-6; 8 bases agree with TRBD1. Germline CDR1 reads GTSNPN; CDR2 reads SVGIG (reference sequence). The CDR3 has 16 amino acids. The ends lost 2 bases at V and 5 bases at J; junction bases unmatched: 8. The CDR3 region has the DNA TGTGCCTGGAGTACGACAGGGGTTCGGAATAATTCACCCCTCCACTTT. Protein: CAWSTTGVRNNSPLHF.

This clone came up a few times. This CDR3 reads CASRDSNTGELFF. CDR3 sequence (DNA): TGTGCCAGCAGGGACAGCAACACCGGGGAGCTGTTTTTT. The chain joins TRBV6-6 to TRBJ2-2; tentatively, D is TRBD1 (6 bases). The CDR3 loop spans 13 amino acids. CDR1 MNHNY and CDR2 SVGAGI come from the germline V gene (reference sequence). The ends were cut back, 6 bases at V and 2 bases at J, with 7 bases in the middle.

The chain combines TRBV7-2 with TRBJ2-2; D uncertain. V was clipped by 3 bases and J by 0 bases, with 5 bases between them. The CDR3 extends over 14 amino acids. CDR1 is SGHTA and CDR2 is FQGNSA in the germline V gene. CDR3 coding DNA: TGTGCCAGCAGCTTCTCAGCGAACACCGGGGAGCTGTTTTTT. Its translation is CASSFSANTGELFF.

The rearrangement links TRBV7-2 to TRBJ2-2; maybe TRBD2 (5 bases). Germline CDR1 SGHTA, CDR2 FQGNSA. The CDR3 runs to 15 residues. V lost 0 bases, J lost 4 bases, and 9 bases lay in between. The CDR3 region has the DNA TGTGCCAGCAGCTTAGCGTTACTAGTCACCGGGGAGCTGTTTTTT. This codes for CASSLALLVTGELFF.

J is TRBJ2-1 and V is TRBV30; perhaps TRBD1 as D (6 bases). CDR1 GTSNPN and CDR2 SVGIG come from the germline V gene (reference sequence). Trimming removed 8 bases from V and 5 bases from J, with 10 bases in between. The CDR3 runs to 11 residues. The CDR3, as DNA: TGTGCCGGGGACAAGAACAATGAGCAGTTCTTC. As protein: CAGDKNNEQFF.

The chain recombines TRBV30 with TRBJ2-7; maybe TRBD2 (5 bases). The CDR3 length is 12 residues. Germline V gives CDR1 GTSNPN, CDR2 SVGIG (reference sequence). Trimming pared 3 bases from V and 5 bases from J, leaving 11 bases between. This chain's CDR3 is CAWRGGSHEQYF. CDR3 nucleotide sequence: TGTGCCTGGAGAGGAGGAAGCCACGAGCAGTACTTC.

This clone was observed a few times. V usage is TRBV10-3 and J usage is TRBJ2-2; 7 bases are shared with TRBD2. The CDR3 sequence is 16 residues long. V was pared by 11 bases and J by 7 bases, with 19 bases of the junction left unmatched. Germline V gives CDR1 ENHRY, CDR2 SYGVKD. Written as DNA, the CDR3 is TGTGCCTCATTCTGGCGCGGGGGTGATACCCTCGGGGAGCTGTTTTTT. Translating gives CASFWRGGDTLGELFF.

This clone was observed many times. The rearrangement joins TRBV4-3 to TRBJ2-3; TRBD2 aligns across 12 bases. This CDR3 is built from 16 residues. From germline, CDR1 is LGHNA and CDR2 YSLEER. V trimming: 0 bases; J trimming: 4 bases; junction bases outside the gene matches: 2. The DNA of the CDR3 is TGCGCCAGCAGCCAAGATCTAGCGGGGGGGCCAGATACGCAGTATTTT. It yields the protein CASSQDLAGGPDTQYF.

The chain recombines TRBV7-8 with TRBJ2-3; 16 nucleotides agree with TRBD2. Losses at the gene ends were 5 bases for V and 0 bases for J; bases not matched to a gene: 5. CDR1 and CDR2 from the germline V gene are SGHVS and FQNEAQ. The CDR3 runs 18 residues. The CDR3 region is CASSGGLAGGQSTDTQYF. CDR3 nucleotides: TGTGCCAGCAGCGGGGGACTAGCGGGGGGGCAAAGCACAGATACGCAGTATTTT.

The chain uses TRBV7-9 and TRBJ1-6, with 9 bases matching TRBD1. The CDR3 sequence is 14 residues long. Trimming removed 3 bases from V and 8 bases from J; junction bases left unmatched: 2. Germline V gene data show CDR1 as SEHNR and CDR2 as FQNEAQ (reference sequence). DNA of the CDR3: TGTGCCAGCAGCTTGGACAGGGGTTATTCACCCCTCCACTTT. This encodes CASSLDRGYSPLHF.

This clone was detected only a few times. The chain has TRBV6-5 and TRBJ2-7, with D perhaps matching TRBD1 (6 bases). The germline gives CDR1 MNHEY, CDR2 SVGAGI. Trimming pared 6 bases from V and 0 bases from J, leaving 15 bases between. The CDR3 contains 15 residues. The CDR3 DNA follows: TGTGCCAGCAGCGCCGACAGGTTGACCTCCTACGAGCAGTACTTC. Encoded protein: CASSADRLTSYEQYF.

This clone was detected only a few times. The CDR3, as DNA: TGTGCCAGCAGCTACTCGGGGGGGGGACTGTTTTTT. Translating it yields CASSYSGGGLFF. The rearrangement uses TRBV7-9 and TRBJ1-4, with D perhaps matching TRBD1 (5 bases). Germline lookup yields CDR1 SEHNR and CDR2 FQNEAQ (reference sequence). This CDR3 has 12 amino acids. Trimming took 4 bases from V and 13 from J, leaving 13 bases between them.

The rearrangement links TRBV10-2 to TRBJ2-5, with a possible D match to TRBD1 (5 bases). V lost 2 bases and J 5 bases, leaving 15 bases between the germline ends. Germline loops: CDR1 WSHSY, CDR2 SAAADI. This CDR3 contains 15 residues. CDR3: CASSEAWQGGETQYF. The CDR3 DNA reads as TGCGCCAGCAGTGAGGCTTGGCAGGGTGGGGAGACCCAGTACTTC.

The chain recombines TRBV4-3 with TRBJ2-1, with 7 bases fitting TRBD2. After removal of 0 bases from V and 3 bases from J, the junction contained 2 bases not matched to a gene. CDR1 LGHNA and CDR2 YSLEER come from the germline V gene. The CDR3 runs to 15 residues. The CDR3 spells CASSQDGTIYNEQFF. As DNA, the CDR3 is TGCGCCAGCAGCCAAGATGGGACTATCTACAATGAGCAGTTCTTC.